This TCR beta chain came from a study of cytomegalovirus exposure and HLA in healthy donors. The CDR3 extends over 15 amino acids. V lost 2 bases to trimming and J lost 0 bases; unmatched junction nucleotides: 2. Germline values: CDR1 ENHRY, CDR2 SYGVKD. As for this clone: The antigen remains undetermined.

In the PCR, 60 Vbeta and 13 Jbeta primers were used. Using immunoSEQ multiplex PCR, the repertoire was profiled, and TCRdb retains in-frame clones only, with some absent. Of some 180,000 clones in the sample, 65% to 85% are singletons; the top ten hold 2.5% to 3%. Study-level findings and limits: Serostatus for CMV was the only available immune exposure information. Most TCR sequences were rare, but some public TCRs occurred in many donors.

The receptor was derived from a female donor in good health and CMV-seronegative. Sequencing was carried out using PBMCs. The chain links TRBV10-3 to TRBJ2-7; 9 nucleotides agree with TRBD1. The CDR3 region has the DNA TGTGCCATCAGTGAGACGACAGGGGGCTCCTACGAGCAGTACTTC. This codes for CAISETTGGSYEQYF.